This is a list of T cell receptor beta chains from one sample in a study of blood T cell repertoires in COVID-19. This table comes from immunoSEQ multiplex PCR, and its TCRdb copy is limited to in-frame clones, with some not included. The top ten hold around 3% of the sample, which has some 31,000 clones, 81% seen once. Sequences were obtained from peripheral blood. The receptors were gathered from a man between 70 and 80 years old with COVID-19, enrolled during active disease. The CDR3 runs from the conserved cysteine through the conserved F or W. A D gene is named only where the DNA matches it firmly. Only some rows state a clone size, as once, few, many or a class for expanded clones.

CDR3aa: CASSQGTGVEANIQYF
CDR3nt: TGTGCCAGCAGTCAAGGGACAGGGGTTGAGGCAAACATTCAGTACTTC
abundance: few
v_gene: TRBV28
j_gene: TRBJ2-4
d_gene: TRBD1

CDR3aa: CASSRTPAGSYEQYF
CDR3nt: TGTGCCAGCAGCCGTACCCCGGCGGGGTCCTACGAGCAGTACTTC
abundance: NA
v_gene: TRBV6-5
j_gene: TRBJ2-7
d_gene: NA

CDR3aa: CASGRYREGSPLHF
CDR3nt: TGTGCCAGCGGAAGATACAGGGAAGGTTCACCCCTCCACTTT
abundance: NA
v_gene: TRBV6-5
j_gene: TRBJ1-6
d_gene: NA

CDR3aa: CASSEFQGTEAFF
CDR3nt: TGTGCCAGCAGTGAGTTCCAGGGCACTGAAGCTTTCTTT
abundance: NA
v_gene: TRBV6-1
j_gene: TRBJ1-1
d_gene: NA

CDR3aa: CASSYLGLAGDDEQFF
CDR3nt: TGTGCCAGCAGCTACCTAGGGCTAGCGGGAGACGATGAGCAGTTCTTC
abundance: NA
v_gene: TRBV12-1
j_gene: TRBJ2-1
d_gene: NA

CDR3aa: CASSFRPGTTNQPQHF
CDR3nt: TGTGCCAGCAGTTTTCGACCCGGGACAACAAATCAGCCCCAGCATTTT
abundance: NA
v_gene: TRBV27
j_gene: TRBJ1-5
d_gene: NA

CDR3aa: CASSLIPPEQGLYEQYF
CDR3nt: TGTGCCAGCAGCTTAATCCCTCCGGAACAGGGCCTCTACGAGCAGTACTTC
abundance: NA
v_gene: TRBV5-5
j_gene: TRBJ2-7
d_gene: NA

CDR3aa: CASRVLAGDTGELFF
CDR3nt: TGCGCCAGCAGAGTTTTAGCGGGGGACACCGGGGAGCTGTTTTTT
abundance: NA
v_gene: TRBV5-1
j_gene: TRBJ2-2
d_gene: TRBD2

CDR3aa: CASSKRENQETQYF
CDR3nt: TGTGCCAGCAGTAAGCGGGAGAACCAAGAGACCCAGTACTTC
abundance: NA
v_gene: TRBV6-2/TRBV6-3
j_gene: TRBJ2-5
d_gene: TRBD2

CDR3aa: CASTPTPLGGTVNEQFF
CDR3nt: TGTGCCAGTACCCCTACCCCTTTAGGCGGGACGGTCAATGAGCAGTTCTTC
abundance: NA
v_gene: TRBV19
j_gene: TRBJ2-1
d_gene: NA

CDR3aa: CASSSGRGTYNEQFF
CDR3nt: TGTGCTAGCAGCTCGGGACGGGGGACCTACAATGAGCAGTTCTTC
abundance: NA
v_gene: TRBV7-7
j_gene: TRBJ2-1
d_gene: NA

CDR3aa: CASSPLRGQLRELFF
CDR3nt: TGTGCCAGCAGTCCCCTCCGAGGGCAGTTGAGGGAGCTGTTTTTT
abundance: NA
v_gene: TRBV27
j_gene: TRBJ2-2
d_gene: NA

CDR3aa: CASIHTGGRNTEAFF
CDR3nt: TGTGCCAGTATACACACAGGGGGCAGGAACACTGAAGCTTTCTTT
abundance: NA
v_gene: TRBV19
j_gene: TRBJ1-1
d_gene: TRBD1

CDR3aa: CALKQAPGNTEAFF
CDR3nt: TGTGCCCTAAAACAGGCCCCGGGGAACACTGAAGCTTTCTTT
abundance: NA
v_gene: TRBV10-3
j_gene: TRBJ1-1
d_gene: NA

CDR3aa: CATGQAPYEQYF
CDR3nt: TGTGCCACGGGACAGGCACCCTACGAGCAGTACTTC
abundance: once
v_gene: TRBV24-1
j_gene: TRBJ2-7
d_gene: TRBD1

CDR3aa: CASVGGIYNSPLHF
CDR3nt: TGTGCCAGCGTGGGGGGGATATATAATTCACCCCTCCACTTT
abundance: NA
v_gene: TRBV11-2
j_gene: TRBJ1-6
d_gene: NA

CDR3aa: CSVGGLAKNIQYF
CDR3nt: TGCAGCGTTGGTGGCCTAGCCAAAAACATTCAGTACTTC
abundance: NA
v_gene: TRBV29-1
j_gene: TRBJ2-4
d_gene: NA

CDR3aa: CASSYERFDTQYF
CDR3nt: TGCGCCAGCAGCTACGAGAGATTTGATACGCAGTATTTT
abundance: NA
v_gene: TRBV5-1
j_gene: TRBJ2-3
d_gene: NA

CDR3aa: CASSQLTGRSYNEQFF
CDR3nt: TGTGCCAGCAGCCAGTTGACAGGACGCTCCTACAATGAGCAGTTCTTC
abundance: few
v_gene: TRBV11-2
j_gene: TRBJ2-1
d_gene: NA

CDR3aa: CASSQSGQGDQETQYF
CDR3nt: TGTGCCAGCAGCCAATCGGGACAGGGGGACCAAGAGACCCAGTACTTC
abundance: NA
v_gene: TRBV16
j_gene: TRBJ2-5
d_gene: TRBD1

CDR3aa: CASSLSGAVSYNEQFF
CDR3nt: TGTGCCAGCAGCTTATCAGGTGCTGTCTCCTACAATGAGCAGTTCTTC
abundance: few
v_gene: TRBV7-3
j_gene: TRBJ2-1
d_gene: NA

CDR3aa: CASSGGTYEQYF
CDR3nt: TGTGCCAGCAGTGGCGGAACCTACGAGCAGTACTTC
abundance: NA
v_gene: TRBV28
j_gene: TRBJ2-7
d_gene: NA

CDR3aa: CASSFPGSEYGYTF
CDR3nt: TGTGCCAGCAGTTTCCCTGGTTCGGAGTATGGCTACACCTTC
abundance: NA
v_gene: TRBV28
j_gene: TRBJ1-2
d_gene: NA

CDR3aa: CASSYRDRRNNEQFF
CDR3nt: TGTGCCAGCAGCTACCGGGACAGGAGAAACAATGAGCAGTTCTTC
abundance: few
v_gene: TRBV5-4
j_gene: TRBJ2-1
d_gene: TRBD1

CDR3aa: CASSLMAGEGEQYF
CDR3nt: TGTGCCAGCAGCTTAATGGCGGGAGAGGGCGAGCAGTACTTC
abundance: NA
v_gene: TRBV7-3
j_gene: TRBJ2-7
d_gene: TRBD2

CDR3aa: CASSQEAGGGYNEQFF
CDR3nt: TGCGCCAGCAGCCAAGAAGCGGGAGGGGGGTACAATGAGCAGTTCTTC
abundance: NA
v_gene: TRBV4-3
j_gene: TRBJ2-1
d_gene: TRBD2

CDR3aa: CSGQGYNSYEQYF
CDR3nt: TGCAGCGGACAGGGGTATAACTCCTACGAGCAGTACTTC
abundance: NA
v_gene: TRBV29-1
j_gene: TRBJ2-7
d_gene: TRBD1

CDR3aa: CASSPSAGESYNEQFF
CDR3nt: TGTGCCAGCAGTCCTTCAGCGGGAGAGAGCTACAATGAGCAGTTCTTC
abundance: NA
v_gene: TRBV27
j_gene: TRBJ2-1
d_gene: TRBD2

CDR3aa: CASSVEQGGGYTF
CDR3nt: TGTGCCAGCAGCGTAGAACAGGGCGGCGGCTACACCTTC
abundance: NA
v_gene: TRBV9
j_gene: TRBJ1-2
d_gene: NA

CDR3aa: CASSIDRARGPQPQHF
CDR3nt: TGTGCCAGTAGTATAGATCGCGCGCGTGGGCCTCAGCCCCAGCATTTT
abundance: NA
v_gene: TRBV19
j_gene: TRBJ1-5
d_gene: NA

CDR3aa: CASRIPVANEKLFF
CDR3nt: TGTGCCAGCAGAATCCCGGTCGCTAATGAAAAACTGTTTTTT
abundance: NA
v_gene: TRBV28
j_gene: TRBJ1-4
d_gene: NA

CDR3aa: CASSSIRGRLSNLYGYTF
CDR3nt: TGTGCCAGCAGCTCCATCAGGGGGCGGCTGTCCAACCTTTATGGCTACACCTTC
abundance: once
v_gene: TRBV28
j_gene: TRBJ1-2
d_gene: TRBD1

CDR3aa: CASKPGGTYNTEAFF
CDR3nt: TGTGCCAGCAAGCCCGGGGGGACATACAACACTGAAGCTTTCTTT
abundance: NA
v_gene: TRBV5-8
j_gene: TRBJ1-1
d_gene: NA

CDR3aa: CASSPTPTNEKLFF
CDR3nt: TGCGCCAGCAGCCCGACACCTACTAATGAAAAACTGTTTTTT
abundance: few
v_gene: TRBV4-1
j_gene: TRBJ1-4
d_gene: NA

CDR3aa: CASSLGGSTGELFF
CDR3nt: TGTGCCAGCAGTTTAGGGGGGAGCACCGGGGAGCTGTTTTTT
abundance: NA
v_gene: TRBV27
j_gene: TRBJ2-2
d_gene: NA

CDR3aa: CASSSDRGGYGYTF
CDR3nt: TGTGCCAGCTCGTCGGACAGGGGTGGTTATGGCTACACCTTC
abundance: NA
v_gene: TRBV18
j_gene: TRBJ1-2
d_gene: TRBD1

CDR3aa: CASSRTGSYEQYF
CDR3nt: TGCGCCAGCAGCAGGACAGGCTCCTACGAGCAGTACTTC
abundance: NA
v_gene: TRBV5-1
j_gene: TRBJ2-7
d_gene: TRBD1

CDR3aa: CASSQVGSGRRGYEQYF
CDR3nt: TGTGCCAGCAGCCAAGTCGGTAGCGGGAGGCGTGGATACGAGCAGTACTTC
abundance: NA
v_gene: TRBV4-2
j_gene: TRBJ2-7
d_gene: TRBD2

CDR3aa: CASSLWDRGLVF
CDR3nt: TGTGCCAGCAGCTTGTGGGACAGAGGGTTGGTCTTC
abundance: NA
v_gene: TRBV5-8
j_gene: TRBJ2-1
d_gene: TRBD1

CDR3aa: CASSLLTSGSNEQFF
CDR3nt: TGTGCCAGCAGCTTATTGACTAGCGGGAGTAATGAGCAGTTCTTC
abundance: NA
v_gene: TRBV11-1
j_gene: TRBJ2-1
d_gene: TRBD2

CDR3aa: CASSGGKDRQETQYF
CDR3nt: TGTGCCAGTAGTGGAGGCAAGGACCGCCAAGAGACCCAGTACTTC
abundance: NA
v_gene: TRBV19
j_gene: TRBJ2-5
d_gene: NA

CDR3aa: CASSTGQLNTEAFF
CDR3nt: TGCGCCAGCAGCACAGGACAGCTAAACACTGAAGCTTTCTTT
abundance: few
v_gene: TRBV5-1
j_gene: TRBJ1-1
d_gene: NA

CDR3aa: CASSPILANTGELFF
CDR3nt: TGTGCCAGCTCACCAATACTAGCGAACACCGGGGAGCTGTTTTTT
abundance: once
v_gene: TRBV18
j_gene: TRBJ2-2
d_gene: NA

CDR3aa: CASSYSRVGGSQETQYF
CDR3nt: TGTGCCAGCAGTTACTCGCGGGTAGGGGGATCACAAGAGACCCAGTACTTC
abundance: NA
v_gene: TRBV6-2/TRBV6-3
j_gene: TRBJ2-5
d_gene: NA

CDR3aa: CASNLDRTYSNQPQHF
CDR3nt: TGTGCCAGTAACCTAGACAGGACTTATAGCAATCAGCCCCAGCATTTT
abundance: NA
v_gene: TRBV19
j_gene: TRBJ1-5
d_gene: NA

CDR3aa: CASSPPGTGRDYGYTF
CDR3nt: TGTGCCAGCTCACCACCCGGGACAGGGAGGGACTATGGCTACACCTTC
abundance: once
v_gene: TRBV18
j_gene: TRBJ1-2
d_gene: TRBD1

CDR3aa: CASSRNFGLAGGVGELFF
CDR3nt: TGCGCCAGCAGCCGGAATTTCGGACTAGCGGGAGGGGTCGGGGAGCTGTTTTTT
abundance: NA
v_gene: TRBV4-1
j_gene: TRBJ2-2
d_gene: TRBD2

CDR3aa: CASSIVKGDTKQFF
CDR3nt: TGTGCCAGTAGTATAGTAAAGGGGGACACCAAGCAGTTCTTC
abundance: NA
v_gene: TRBV19
j_gene: TRBJ2-1
d_gene: NA

CDR3aa: CASSLEGQTYNEQFF
CDR3nt: TGCGCCAGCAGCTTGGAGGGACAAACCTACAATGAGCAGTTCTTC
abundance: NA
v_gene: TRBV5-1
j_gene: TRBJ2-1
d_gene: NA

CDR3aa: CSASPGVAQYF
CDR3nt: TGCAGTGCTAGCCCCGGGGTAGCCCAGTACTTC
abundance: NA
v_gene: TRBV20-1
j_gene: TRBJ2-5
d_gene: NA

CDR3aa: CASSFGSYHISYNEQFF
CDR3nt: TGTGCCAGCAGCTTCGGGTCATACCACATCTCCTACAATGAGCAGTTCTTC
abundance: NA
v_gene: TRBV5-8
j_gene: TRBJ2-1
d_gene: NA

CDR3aa: CATSRGGRQLPYGYTF
CDR3nt: TGTGCCACCAGCAGAGGTGGCAGGCAATTGCCCTATGGCTACACCTTC
abundance: NA
v_gene: TRBV15
j_gene: TRBJ1-2
d_gene: NA

CDR3aa: CASRALQGAGTEAFF
CDR3nt: TGTGCCAGCAGAGCCTTACAGGGGGCGGGCACTGAAGCTTTCTTT
abundance: NA
v_gene: TRBV6-5
j_gene: TRBJ1-1
d_gene: TRBD1

CDR3aa: CAWSVGGGSGFF
CDR3nt: NA
abundance: once
v_gene: TRBV30
j_gene: TRBJ2-1
d_gene: NA